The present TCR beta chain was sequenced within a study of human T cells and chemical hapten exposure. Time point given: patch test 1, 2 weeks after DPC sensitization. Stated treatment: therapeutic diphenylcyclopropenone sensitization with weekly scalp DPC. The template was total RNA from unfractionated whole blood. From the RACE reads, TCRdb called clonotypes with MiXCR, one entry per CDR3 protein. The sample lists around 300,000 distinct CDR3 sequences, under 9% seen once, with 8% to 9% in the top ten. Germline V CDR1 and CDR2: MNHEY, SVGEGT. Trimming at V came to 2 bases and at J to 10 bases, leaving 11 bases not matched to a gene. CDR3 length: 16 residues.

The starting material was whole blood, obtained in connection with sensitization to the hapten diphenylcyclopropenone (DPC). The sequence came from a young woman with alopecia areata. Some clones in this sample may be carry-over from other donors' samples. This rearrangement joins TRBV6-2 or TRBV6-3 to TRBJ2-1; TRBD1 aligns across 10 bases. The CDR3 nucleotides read TGTGCCAGCAGTTACCCGCAGGACAGGGGGGGCAGGGAGCAGTTCTTC. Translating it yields CASSYPQDRGGREQFF.